The T cell receptor beta chain under discussion was sequenced for a study of Graves' ophthalmopathy and Graves' hyperthyroidism. Study results and caveats: Blood was where most expanded thyroid clonotypes above 0.001 frequency also turned up. Sensitivity reached approximately 71% and specificity about 72% when the model predicted ophthalmopathy progression.

A single count supports this clonotype. What it binds is not known. RNA transcripts yielded amplified TCR beta CDR3 regions. A first-round RT-PCR used HTBI primers, followed by a second-round multiplex PCR. TCRdb fed the multiplex PCR reads into MiXCR, producing one record per CDR3 protein. The top ten clones hold 43% of a sample with a few hundred thousand distinct CDR3 sequences, about a fifth of them seen once. Certain patients, namely those with other autoimmune diseases, uncontrolled infections, pregnancy or lactation, were excluded. Serum thyroxine and TRAb, along with clinical symptoms, thyroid ultrasound and orbital computed tomography, were what diagnosis relied on. The germline gives CDR1 MNHEY, CDR2 SMNVEV (reference sequence). The length of the CDR3 is 13 residues. V lost 5 bases to trimming and J lost 3 bases, with 9 bases between them.

The material sequenced was peripheral blood. This chain connects TRBV27 to TRBJ2-3, with unresolved D. The receptor's source is a woman in her forties or fifties with Graves' ophthalmopathy. The CDR3 nucleotides read TGTGCCAGCAGTATGACAAGTACAGATACGCAGTATTTT. Its translation is CASSMTSTDTQYF.